Listed here is a single TCR beta chain. As yet, its antigen is unknown. In the source study's methods: A productive frequency of 2.59 x 10-5 was the lowest detectable. Libraries were prepared by immunoSEQ multiplex PCR; TCRdb keeps only in-frame clonotypes and omits some of them. V and J calls and clone size are as listed in that table; D and trimming were resolved from the DNA. The sample comprises 20,000 to 25,000 clones, 75% of which are singletons, and less than 5% rests with the top ten. These data come from a study of STAT5B mutations in CD4+ large granular lymphocyte leukemia. Findings of the study overall: 8/27 top patient clones versus 2/35 control clones were TRBV06-family. CD4-sorted patient repertoires seemed more clonal than healthy CD4+ repertoires.

V was pared by 6 bases and J by 6 bases, with 12 bases between. Germline CDR1 and CDR2: SQVTM and ANQGSEA. This CDR3 has 11 amino acids. The rearrangement uses TRBV29-1 and TRBJ2-7; maybe TRBD1 (6 bases). The specimen sequenced was CD4+ T cells from blood buffy coats. This clonotype was obtained from a human donor in good health. The CDR3 nucleotides read TGCAGCGTGAACAGGGATAGCGAGCAGTACTTC. This sequence encodes CSVNRDSEQYF.